This TCR beta chain was captured in a study of OX40 agonist ivuxolimab in advanced cancers. Comment on this clone: Its antigen is unidentified.

The germline CDR1 and CDR2 sequences are LNHNV and YYDKDF (reference sequence). Trimming removed 3 bases from V and 5 bases from J, with 13 bases in between. CDR3 length: 14 residues. Study outcomes and limitations: Partial responders receiving 0.1-3.0 mg/kg showed among the lowest clonal expansion.

Profiling relied on immunoSEQ multiplex PCR, and the TCRdb table lists in-frame clones only, not all of them. Seen here are about 67,000 clones, roughly 84% observed once, and the top ten hold approximately 2%. This chain uses TRBV15 with TRBJ2-5; tentative D call: TRBD1 (5 bases). This clonotype originated in an adult with an advanced solid tumor such as melanoma, head and neck, liver or kidney cancer. The starting material was CD4+ or CD8+ T cells sorted from blood, obtained in a trial of the OX40 agonist ivuxolimab. For the CDR3, the DNA is TGTGCCACCAGCAGGGCAGGGTTCGGGGAGACCCAGTACTTC. As protein: CATSRAGFGETQYF.